The entry below describes one TCR beta chain. Assay used: immunoSEQ multiplex PCR; TCRdb lists only in-frame clones, some missing. The table has about 190,000 clones, roughly nine tenths seen once. Germline CDR1 is SGHAT and CDR2 is FQNNGV. This CDR3 is 14 amino acids long. V was cut by 2 bases and J by 6 bases, with 14 bases left in between. This sample stems from a study of control samples from healthy donors and cancer patients. Sequencing was carried out using blood. The chain couples TRBV11-2 to TRBJ2-7; D perhaps matches TRBD1 (5 bases). The clonotype originates from a man aged 25 to 40 in good health. The CDR3 is CASSLNTGVGEQYF. CDR3 sequence (DNA): TGTGCCAGCAGCTTAAATACAGGCGTCGGCGAGCAGTACTTC.